This TCR beta chain comes out of a study of response to subunit inactivated influenza vaccine. Study results and caveats: It was suggested by the authors that few new T cells are recruited by each seasonal influenza vaccination.

The sample holds a few counts of this clonotype. What it binds is not known. TCRdb re-derived calls from the RT-PCR reads in MiXCR, one entry per CDR3 protein. This sample has 300,000 to 350,000 distinct CDR3 sequences, with about 20% found just once. The CDR3 is 16 residues long. V gave up 0 bases and J gave up 0 bases, with 10 bases separating them. Germline-derived CDR1 and CDR2 are LGHNA and YSLEER. The origin of this receptor is a man between 50 and 69 years old who received an inactivated influenza vaccine. The source material was PBMCs from blood, sampled less than 22 months after vaccination. The rearrangement links TRBV4-3 to TRBJ2-3; D is possibly TRBD1 or TRBD2 (5 bases each). CDR3 bases: TGCGCCAGCAGCCAAGAACCCGGGGACAGCACAGATACGCAGTATTTT. Translated: CASSQEPGDSTDTQYF.